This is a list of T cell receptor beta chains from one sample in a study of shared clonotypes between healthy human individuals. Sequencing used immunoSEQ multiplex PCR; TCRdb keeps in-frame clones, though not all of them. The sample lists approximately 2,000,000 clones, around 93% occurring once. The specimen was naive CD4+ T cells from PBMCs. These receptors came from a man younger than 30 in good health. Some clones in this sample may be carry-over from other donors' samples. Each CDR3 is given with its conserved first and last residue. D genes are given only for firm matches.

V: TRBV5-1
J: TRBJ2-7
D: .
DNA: TGCGCCAGCAGCTTGGGGCCCCTAGACCATTACGAGCAGTACTTC
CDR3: CASSLGPLDHYEQYF

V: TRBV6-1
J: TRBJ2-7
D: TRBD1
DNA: TGTGCCAGCAGTGCGGGGCAGGGGGCGTTATCCCAGTACTTC
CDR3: CASSAGQGALSQYF

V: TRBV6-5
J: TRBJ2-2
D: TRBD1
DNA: TGTGCCAGCAGCAGGGGGTGGGTCACCGGGGAGCTGTTTTTT
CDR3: CASSRGWVTGELFF

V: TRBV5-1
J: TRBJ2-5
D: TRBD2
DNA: TGCGCCAGCAGCAAGAAGGAAACTAGCGACCAAGAGACCCAGTACTTC
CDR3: CASSKKETSDQETQYF

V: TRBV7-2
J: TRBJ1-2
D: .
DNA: TGTGCCAGCAGCTTAGGACAGGCCTACTATGGCTACACCTTC
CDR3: CASSLGQAYYGYTF

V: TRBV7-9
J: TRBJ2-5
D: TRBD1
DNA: TGTGCCAGCAGCTTAGCCGGGACAGGGTACCGAGAGACCCAGTACTTC
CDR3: CASSLAGTGYRETQYF

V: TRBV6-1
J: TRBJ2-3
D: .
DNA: TGTGCCAGCAGTGGTCGCTCGGCAGCCGGTACGCAGTATTTT
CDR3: CASSGRSAAGTQYF

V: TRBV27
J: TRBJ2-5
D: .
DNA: TGTGCCAGCAGGACGGCTGAGACCCAGTACTTC
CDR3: CASRTAETQYF

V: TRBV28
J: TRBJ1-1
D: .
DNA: TGTGCCAGCAGTTACTCCCTCGGAGCTTTCTTT
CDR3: CASSYSLGAFF

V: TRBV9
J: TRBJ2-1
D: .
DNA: TGTGCCAGCAGCGTTAGTATAGACTCCTACAATGAGCAGTTCTTC
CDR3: CASSVSIDSYNEQFF

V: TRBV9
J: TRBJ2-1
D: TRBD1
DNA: TGTGCCAGCAGCGAGGACAGGGGGCACAAGAATGAGCAGTTCTTC
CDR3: CASSEDRGHKNEQFF

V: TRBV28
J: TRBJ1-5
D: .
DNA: TGTGCCAGCAGTTCCCGGAGCTACAATCAGCCCCAGCATTTT
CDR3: CASSSRSYNQPQHF